Sequencing of this TCR beta chain was carried out in a study of T cells after yellow fever vaccination. Study outcomes and limitations: Clones from primary vaccination mostly reappeared after the booster (less than 98% CD4, approximately 86% CD8). The secondary response peaked faster, at day 5 versus 15, but was weaker. Highly abundant clonotypes carried over from the bulk population could end up in FACS-sorted repertoires as contaminants.

The germline gives CDR1 SGDLS, CDR2 YYNGEE. J gave up 7 bases and V 3 bases, and 5 bases lay outside the gene matches. The CDR3 contains 15 residues. A remark on this clonotype: Its cognate antigen is unknown.

TCRdb reprocessed the 5' RACE reads via MiXCR and lists one record per CDR3 protein. The sample has about 340,000 distinct CDR3 sequences; 12% are singletons. The specimen was CD4+ T cells sorted from PBMCs, collected 15 days after the yellow fever booster vaccination. The gene calls are TRBV9 and TRBJ2-1; 12 bases align to TRBD2. The receptor was derived from a man aged 18 to 30 who received the YFV17D yellow fever vaccine. The CDR3, as DNA: TGTGCCAGCAGCGCCACTAGCGGGGGGCAAAATGAGCAGTTCTTC. Amino acid sequence: CASSATSGGQNEQFF. Looking up the rest from reference TRBV9 and TRBJ2-1 gives the full variable domain: DSGVTQTPKHLITATGQRVTLRCSPRSGDLSVYWYQQSLDQGLQFLIQYYNGEERAKGNILERFSAQQFPDLHSELNLSSLELGDSALYFCASSATSGGQNEQFFGPGTRLTVL.